One sample yielded the 3 T cell receptor beta chains listed below, sequenced in a study of T cell changes during pregnancy in multiple sclerosis. The repertoire was sequenced with immunoSEQ multiplex PCR; TCRdb's copy has only in-frame clones and lacks some. The data hold some 20,000 clones, with 91% observed a single time. Material: CD4+ T cells from peripheral blood mononuclear cells, obtained in the third trimester of pregnancy. Receptor source: a female donor in good health, enrolled as a control in a pregnancy study.

V usage is TRBV6-1 and J usage is TRBJ2-1, with TRBD2 identical over 12 bases. CDR1 and CDR2 (germline): MNHNS, SASEGT. CDR3 length: 14 residues. The V gene end was trimmed by 2 bases and the J gene end by 10 bases; junction bases not matched to a gene: 3. This chain's CDR3 is CASSELAGGTEQFF. CDR3 in DNA: TGTGCCAGCAGTGAACTAGCGGGGGGGACGGAGCAGTTCTTC.

The chain joins TRBV7-9 to TRBJ2-5; perhaps TRBD2 as D (7 bases). Germline lookup yields CDR1 SEHNR and CDR2 FQNEAQ (reference sequence). There are 16 residues in the CDR3. V shed 1 base and J shed 1 base, with 13 bases lying between them. For the CDR3, the DNA is TGTGCCAGCAGCTTAGTGAGGGGGAGGGGCCAAGAGACCCAGTACTTC. The encoded protein is CASSLVRGRGQETQYF.

The gene calls are TRBV19 and TRBJ1-4, with D unresolved. This CDR3 is 12 amino acids long. Deletions cut 5 bases from V and 4 bases from J, with 5 bases between. Germline loops: CDR1 LNHDA, CDR2 SQIVND (reference sequence). CDR3 sequence: CASSLSNEKLFF. The DNA of the CDR3 is TGTGCCAGTAGTCTGAGTAATGAAAAACTGTTTTTT.